Following are 21 T cell receptor beta chains from one sample sequenced in a study of T cells in Graves' hyperthyroidism and ophthalmopathy. RNA transcripts served as the template for amplifying TCR beta CDR3 regions. Researchers ran a first-round RT-PCR on the TCR CDR3 using the HTBI primer set. TCRdb itself ran the multiplex PCR reads through MiXCR, one entry per CDR3 protein. The sample has a few hundred thousand distinct CDR3 sequences, nearly 15% seen once. The sequenced material came from blood. The receptors shown here come from a woman aged 60 to 75 with Graves' ophthalmopathy.

The chain is built from TRBV12-5 and TRBJ1-6; 8 bases line up with TRBD1. Germline CDR1 is LGHNT and CDR2 is FRNRAP. The CDR3 contains 18 residues. The V and J ends lost 3 bases and 0 bases, in that order; junction bases with no gene match: 7. CDR3 in amino acids: CASGFRTGLSSYNSPLHF. The DNA of the CDR3 is TGTGCTAGTGGTTTTCGGACAGGGTTGAGCTCCTATAATTCACCCCTCCACTTT.

The rearrangement joins TRBV5-1 to TRBJ1-1; 7 nucleotides line up with TRBD1. This CDR3 contains 14 residues. V dropped 5 bases and J dropped 1; count of bases not matched to a gene: 5. CDR1 and CDR2 from the germline V gene are SGHRS and YFSETQ. CDR3 nucleotide sequence: TGCGCCAGCAGAGAGACAGGGCGGAACACTGAAGCTTTCTTT. Its protein is CASRETGRNTEAFF.

This clonotype came up many times. The rearrangement uses TRBV10-3 and TRBJ2-7, with D uncertain. CDR1 and CDR2 (germline): ENHRY, SYGVKD. The CDR3 is 13 residues long. V lost 4 bases and J lost 3, with 10 bases in between. The CDR3 DNA is TGTGCCATCAGTGCAAGGACGGGCTACGAGCAGTACTTC. This gives the protein CAISARTGYEQYF.

The chain has TRBV5-1 and TRBJ2-7; possibly TRBD1 for D (9 bases). V lost 4 bases, J lost 4 bases, and 24 bases lay in between. This CDR3 region has 17 residues. The germline V gene encodes CDR1 SGHRS and CDR2 YFSETQ. CDR3 DNA: TGCGCCAGCAGCCCTAGTCTCGGGGGGGACAGGGCTTACGAGCAGTACTTC. Translation: CASSPSLGGDRAYEQYF.

This clonotype was counted ten times or more. The chain employs TRBV7-9 and TRBJ2-5, with 13 bases aligning to TRBD2. The trim removed 5 bases at V and 4 bases at J, leaving 10 bases unmatched. The length of the CDR3 is 17 residues. Germline values: CDR1 SEHNR, CDR2 FQNEAQ (reference sequence). The CDR3 bases are TGTGCCAGCAGCATTTCACTGACTAGCGGGAGGAGAGAGACCCAGTACTTC. Its protein product is CASSISLTSGRRETQYF.

This clonotype was seen repeatedly, ten times or more. The chain joins TRBV20-1 to TRBJ2-1, with 9 positions matching TRBD2. CDR3 size: 12 residues. J was trimmed by 7 bases and V by 7 bases; bases with no gene match: 5. CDR1 is DFQATT, CDR2 SNEGSKA, per germline (reference sequence). As DNA, the CDR3 is TGCAGTGTTCGGACTAGCGCTAATGAGCAGTTCTTC. This codes for CSVRTSANEQFF.

This clonotype was seen many times. This chain links TRBV6-1 with TRBJ1-1, with D possibly matching TRBD1 (6 bases). CDR1 MNHNS and CDR2 SASEGT come from the germline V gene. Trimming cost V 5 bases and J 2 bases, with 15 bases left between them. The CDR3 is 15 residues long. The CDR3: CASSSDSLLNTEAFF. CDR3 sequence (DNA): TGTGCCAGCAGTTCGGACAGCCTACTTAACACTGAAGCTTTCTTT.

There are many counts of this clonotype. V usage is TRBV19 and J usage is TRBJ1-1; D gene uncertain. The CDR3 length is 15 residues. The V gene lost 3 bases and the J gene lost 0 bases, with 11 bases spanning the gap. Per germline, CDR1 LNHDA and CDR2 SQIVND (reference sequence). As DNA, the CDR3 is TGTGCCAGTAGTATGCTGACCTCCGTGAACACTGAAGCTTTCTTT. Translation: CASSMLTSVNTEAFF.

V is TRBV28 and J is TRBJ2-5, with 8 bases matching TRBD1. The J segment lost 5 bases and the V segment lost 5 bases, leaving 10 bases of the junction unmatched. CDR3 length: 15 amino acids. CDR1 MDHEN and CDR2 SYDVKM come from the germline V gene. The CDR3 is CASSPPTGAGETQYF. The CDR3 DNA is TGTGCCAGCAGTCCGCCGACAGGGGCCGGGGAGACCCAGTACTTC.

This clonotype occurred many times. This chain joins TRBV7-8 and TRBJ2-5, with a weak D call TRBD2 (7 bases). Germline CDR1 is SGHVS and CDR2 is FQNEAQ. Trimming took off 5 bases at V and 4 bases at J, with 20 bases between the two ends. The CDR3 covers 16 residues. CDR3 sequence reads: CASSMGGRGGRETQYF. The DNA for the CDR3 is TGTGCCAGCAGCATGGGGGGGAGAGGGGGAAGAGAGACCCAGTACTTC.

This clonotype was observed at least ten times. The CDR3: CASSPLGARMNEQFF. As DNA, the CDR3 is TGTGCCAGCTCACCCCTCGGGGCTAGGATGAATGAGCAGTTCTTC. The chain joins TRBV18 to TRBJ2-1, with D perhaps being TRBD1 or TRBD2 (5 bases each). This CDR3 comprises 15 residues. Germline CDR1 and CDR2: KGHSH and LQKENI. V lost 3 bases and J 7 bases, leaving 16 bases between the germline ends.

This clonotype was observed a few times. The V call is TRBV9, the J call TRBJ2-1, with D tentatively TRBD1 (5 bases). With 3 bases removed from V and 10 bases from J, the gap between germline ends came to 14 bases. The germline V gene has CDR1 SGDLS and CDR2 YYNGEE. The CDR3 is made up of 13 amino acids. For the CDR3, the DNA is TGTGCCAGCAGCGCACCTACAGGTGGGGAGCAGTTCTTC. Translated: CASSAPTGGEQFF.

This clonotype has ten or more counts. The chain links TRBV24-1 to TRBJ2-1; 9 nucleotides align to TRBD2. Trimming took 1 base from V and 4 from J; bases not matched to a gene: 4. Germline assignment: CDR1 KGHDR and CDR2 SFDVKD. The CDR3 has 16 amino acids. The CDR3 here is CATSDFAGGRYNEQFF. CDR3 coding DNA: TGTGCCACCAGTGATTTTGCGGGGGGGAGGTACAATGAGCAGTTCTTC.

Ten or more counts support this clonotype. The chain has TRBV2 and TRBJ2-3; no clear D. The CDR3 loop spans 10 amino acids. V was pared by 5 bases and J by 7 bases, with 4 bases between. Germline CDR1 SNHLY, CDR2 FYNNEI. The CDR3 region is CASSRNTQYF. Written as DNA, the CDR3 is TGTGCCAGCAGTAGGAATACGCAGTATTTT.

Concerning this clonotype itself: One base away lies a much larger clone, so this may be a sequencing read error. This chain joins TRBV5-6 and TRBJ2-4; tentatively, D is TRBD1 or TRBD2 (5 bases each). In germline, CDR1 is SGHDT, CDR2 YYEEEE. Deletions cut 1 base from V and 0 bases from J, with 14 bases between. The CDR3 has 17 amino acids. CDR3 protein: CASSLRTGAEAKNIQYF. The DNA of the CDR3 is TGTGCCAGCAGCTTGAGAACCGGGGCTGAAGCCAAAAACATTCAGTACTTC.

Only a few counts were recorded for this clonotype. The chain joins TRBV24-1 to TRBJ2-3; TRBD2 is a possible D gene (5 bases). The germline V and J ends were trimmed by 3 bases and 7 bases, with 7 bases remaining between them. The CDR3 extends over 12 amino acids. Germline CDR1 is KGHDR and CDR2 is SFDVKD. In nucleotides, the CDR3 is TGTGCCACCAGTGATAGACTAAATACGCAGTATTTT. Residues: CATSDRLNTQYF.

The V call is TRBV29-1, the J call TRBJ1-5; D gene unclear. This CDR3 comprises 11 residues. Germline-derived CDR1 and CDR2 are SQVTM and ANQGSEA. The V end was cut by 4 bases, the J end by 5 bases, with 6 bases between. CDR3 sequence: CSVGRDQPQHF. The DNA for the CDR3 is TGCAGCGTTGGAAGGGATCAGCCCCAGCATTTT.

This clonotype showed up many times. The chain combines TRBV27 with TRBJ2-7; tentatively, D is TRBD2 (5 bases). CDR1 is MNHEY, CDR2 SMNVEV, per germline (reference sequence). The V end was cut by 6 bases, the J end by 2 bases, with 11 bases between. The CDR3 extends over 13 amino acids. The CDR3 DNA reads TGTGCCAGCAGCCCTGTGGGAGCCTACGAGCAGTACTTC. This codes for CASSPVGAYEQYF.

The table lists this clonotype with many counts. This chain connects TRBV28 to TRBJ1-5, with 10 bases matching TRBD1. The CDR3 spans 16 residues. Germline V gene sequence: CDR1 MDHEN, CDR2 SYDVKM. The V gene end was trimmed by 9 bases and the J gene end by 7 bases; junction bases not matched to a gene: 15. The CDR3 DNA follows: TGTGCCAGTCCTCCCAGGCGGACAGGGGGTCTACAGCCCCAGCATTTT. Its protein product is CASPPRRTGGLQPQHF.

This clonotype was detected ten times or more. The J gene is TRBJ2-7, the V gene TRBV3-1, with 7 nucleotides matching TRBD1. Germline V gene lookup returns CDR1 LGHDT and CDR2 YNNKEL (reference sequence). Trimming took 4 bases from V and 5 from J; bases not matched to a gene: 5. The CDR3 totals 13 residues. The CDR3 is CASSRQGINEQYF. In DNA, the CDR3 is TGTGCCAGCAGCCGACAGGGTATCAACGAGCAGTACTTC.

This clonotype was seen once. The gene calls are TRBV28 and TRBJ2-2, with 10 bases that match TRBD2. Germline values: CDR1 MDHEN, CDR2 SYDVKM. The CDR3 contains 15 residues. The ends lost 6 bases at V and 4 bases at J; junction bases unmatched: 5. CDR3 loop: CASSDSGRTTGELFF. CDR3 DNA: TGTGCCAGCAGCGATAGCGGGAGGACCACCGGGGAGCTGTTTTTT.